This TCR beta chain originates from a study of tumor-infiltrating lymphocytes in primary liver carcinoma. TCR beta cDNA came from roughly 0.45 ug total RNA, primed with a constant-region primer. Each TCR beta library was derived from three nested multiplex PCR rounds that employed slightly modified ARM-PCR. The first two PCR rounds, around 11 cycles each, used TRBV1-TRBV30 forward primers and a C-beta reverse primer. TCRdb reprocessed the multiplex PCR reads via MiXCR and lists one record per CDR3 protein. The sample has approximately 310,000 distinct CDR3 sequences, around three fifths seen once. In addition to blood RNA drawn from unsorted whole blood, germline DNA was extracted. Remarks on this clonotype: Antigen specificity is unknown.

Findings of the study overall: Tumor region pairs shared more overlap than did tumor-adjacent and tumor-blood pairs.

This CDR3 region has 15 residues. The ends lost 5 bases at V and 3 bases at J; junction bases unmatched: 7. This sequence was found in a man aged 35-49 years with primary liver carcinoma and hepatitis B virus infection. This chain connects TRBV12-3 or TRBV12-4 to TRBJ2-3, with 8 bases matching TRBD2. The sequencing input was peripheral blood. For the CDR3, the DNA is TGTGCCAGCAGTGAGACTGGCGGGAGGACAGATACGCAGTATTTT. This encodes CASSETGGRTDTQYF.